The 14 T cell receptor beta chains listed next were all sequenced from one sample in a study of CXCR3-negative and CXCR3-positive naive CD8 T cells. Overall study results and limits: Comparison of naive cells showed more hydrophobic TRB CDR3s in CXCR3-positive than in CXCR3-negative naive cells.

These TCRs are of unknown antigen specificity. The authors made the TRB cDNA libraries by 5' RACE using UMI labels. TCRdb reanalyzed the 5' RACE reads, giving one entry per CDR3 protein sequence and no DNA. The table counts approximately 5,700 distinct CDR3 sequences; under 2% lies in the top ten. The sequencing input was naive CXCR3+ CD8+ T cells from blood. Noted subset: CD45RO-CCR7+CD27+CD95- naive CD8+ T cells expressing CXCR3 (TNR3+). The origin of the receptors is a human donor in good health. Some clones in this sample may be carry-over from other donors' samples.

The V and J genes are TRBV3-1 and TRBJ2-4; with no DNA, the TCRdb D assignment of TRBD1 cannot be verified. CDR1 and CDR2 (germline): LGHDT, YNNKEL (reference sequence). CDR3 length equals 18 residues. CDR3 sequence reads: CASSQGVPRDTSLDIQYF.

This clonotype is called medium-sized based on its frequency. The gene calls are TRBV7-8 and TRBJ2-7. The CDR3 has 13 amino acids. Per the germline V gene, CDR1 is SGHVS and CDR2 is FQNEAQ. This CDR3 is CASSLDDSYEQYF.

The rearrangement links TRBV29-1 to TRBJ2-7. The germline V gene has CDR1 SQVTM and CDR2 ANQGSEA. The CDR3 is 13 amino acids. This CDR3 reads CSLETYNPYEQSF.

In terms of frequency, this clonotype is medium-sized (0.01 to 0.1%). V and J are TRBV15 and TRBJ2-2; the D call of TRBD1 rests on TCRdb alone, since no DNA is present to check it. CDR1 LNHNV and CDR2 YYDKDF come from the germline V gene (reference sequence). The CDR3 spans 13 residues. CDR3 sequence reads: CATSPGLGGELFF. The whole variable domain, remainder taken from reference TRBV15 and TRBJ2-2, is DAMVIQNPRYQVTQFGKPVTLSCSQTLNHNVMYWYQQKSSQAPKLLFHYYDKDFNNEADTPDNFQSRRPNTSFCFLDIRSPGLGDTAMYLCATSPGLGGELFFGEGSRLTVL.

The gene calls are TRBV7-2 and TRBJ2-7. Germline V gene lookup returns CDR1 SGHTA and CDR2 FQGNSA. The CDR3 consists of 12 residues. CDR3 residues: CASSLLAYEQYF.

The rearrangement uses TRBV19 and TRBJ2-5. The CDR3 length is 16 residues. Germline-derived CDR1 and CDR2 are LNHDA and SQIVND (reference sequence). CDR3 sequence reads: CASKVDGAVAQETQYF.

In terms of frequency, this clonotype is medium-sized. The chain carries TRBV20-1 and TRBJ2-7; with no DNA, the TCRdb D assignment of TRBD2 cannot be verified. The CDR3 loop spans 15 amino acids. Per germline, CDR1 DFQATT and CDR2 SNEGSKA (reference sequence). The CDR3 loop reads CSARGEAGAVGEQYF.

This clonotype counts as medium-sized by frequency. V is TRBV29-1 and J is TRBJ2-3; TCRdb indicates TRBD2, and absent DNA this call remains unverified. The germline V gene encodes CDR1 SQVTM and CDR2 ANQGSEA. CDR3 length: 17 amino acids. The chain's CDR3 is CSVGGGVAGVGTDTQYF.

This clonotype is called medium-sized based on its frequency. CDR3 amino acids: CSVVQGGTEAFF. V and J are TRBV29-1 and TRBJ1-1. Germline-derived CDR1 and CDR2 are SQVTM and ANQGSEA. The CDR3 totals 12 residues.

This clonotype is classed as medium-sized by frequency. This rearrangement joins TRBV29-1 to TRBJ1-1; TCRdb picks TRBD1, but there is no DNA to check that call. The V gene's germline CDR1 is SQVTM and CDR2 ANQGSEA. This CDR3 contains 15 residues. This chain's CDR3 is CSVEVGQGAWTEAFF.

This clonotype is classed as medium-sized by frequency. The chain joins TRBV15 to TRBJ1-1. CDR3 length: 16 amino acids. The V gene's germline CDR1 is LNHNV and CDR2 YYDKDF (reference sequence). CDR3 region: CATSRDRAIMNTEAFF.

This clonotype is deemed medium-sized by its frequency. The rearrangement uses TRBV9 and TRBJ1-2; TCRdb outputs TRBD1, but without DNA this stays unchecked. The CDR3 extends over 15 amino acids. Germline V gives CDR1 SGDLS, CDR2 YYNGEE. CDR3: CASSATSIQRDGYTF.

The chain combines TRBV20-1 with TRBJ2-7; with no DNA, the TCRdb D assignment of TRBD1 cannot be verified. The CDR3 is made up of 12 amino acids. CDR1 DFQATT and CDR2 SNEGSKA come from the germline V gene (reference sequence). CDR3 amino acids: CSARGTGYEQYF.

The chain has TRBV28 and TRBJ1-1. Germline CDR1 and CDR2: MDHEN and SYDVKM. The CDR3 covers 14 residues. This chain's CDR3 is CASSLTAEGTEAFF.